This T cell receptor (beta chain) comes out of a study of vaccination and CD4 T cells after COVID-19. In its sample, this clonotype was seen a few times. Its antigen is as yet unknown. Sequencing of DNA taken from cultured CD4+ T cells relied on the Oncomine TCR Beta short-read assay. TCRdb processed the PCR reads anew with MiXCR; each CDR3 protein has one entry. The repertoire holds about 15,000 distinct CDR3 sequences, with about 55% as singletons. The CDR3 is made up of 13 amino acids. Per germline, CDR1 DFQATT and CDR2 SNEGSKA (reference sequence). Germline trimming cut 3 bases from V and 7 bases from J; bases unmatched to any gene: 7. Treatment denoted: approximately nine-day PBMC culture with coronavirus spike peptide pools or control peptides (ViraFEST assay).

The clonotype comes from a human donor who had recovered from COVID-19. This chain connects TRBV20-1 to TRBJ2-7, with 9 bases identical to TRBD2. The sequences come from CD4+ T cells from blood, cultured in vitro, collected before SARS-CoV-2 vaccination. The DNA of the CDR3 is TGCAGTGCTAGGCGGGGGGGTTCGTGGGAGCAGTACTTC. It specifies CSARRGGSWEQYF.